The next 32 T cell receptor beta chains were all read from a single sample in a study of graft-versus-host responses after intestinal transplantation. These TCRs are of unknown antigen specificity. TCRdb's table, derived via immunoSEQ multiplex PCR, lists solely in-frame clones and lacks some. The table includes some 87,000 clones, over 85% detected once. The sample in question was unstimulated CD8+ T cells sorted from spleen or lymph node cells, obtained before transplant. Source of these receptors: a human donor who was the organ donor for an intestinal transplant.

This chain links TRBV15 with TRBJ1-5; D perhaps matches TRBD1 (6 bases). The germline V and J ends were trimmed by 3 bases and 1 base, with 19 bases remaining between them. This CDR3 is built from 18 residues. Germline V CDR1 and CDR2: LNHNV, YYDKDF (reference sequence). CDR3 sequence reads: CATSSLDRQVWSNQPQHF. The CDR3 DNA follows: TGTGCCACCAGCAGTCTCGACCGACAGGTCTGGAGCAATCAGCCCCAGCATTTT.

The chain joins TRBV13 to TRBJ2-1; the D is unclear. CDR1 PRHDT and CDR2 FYEKMQ come from the germline V gene (reference sequence). Trimming took 1 base from V and 10 from J, leaving 8 bases between them. The CDR3 runs 12 residues. For the CDR3, the DNA is TGTGCCAGCAGCTTAGCGGGTTACGAGCAGTTCTTC. This gives the protein CASSLAGYEQFF.

This chain joins TRBV27 and TRBJ2-1; D is unresolved. Germline V gene lookup returns CDR1 MNHEY and CDR2 SMNVEV (reference sequence). V lost 2 bases to trimming and J lost 2 bases, with 4 bases between them. The length of the CDR3 is 13 residues. The DNA for the CDR3 is TGTGCCAGCAGTTTAGCGGCCTACAATGAGCAGTTCTTC. This codes for CASSLAAYNEQFF.

The V call is TRBV19, the J call TRBJ2-1; perhaps TRBD2 as D (6 bases). CDR3 length: 15 residues. Germline V CDR1 and CDR2: LNHDA, SQIVND (reference sequence). Trimming shortened V by 3 bases and J by 10 bases, and 19 bases separated the two germline ends. CDR3 coding DNA: TGTGCCAGTAGTATCTCGCGGGGTCTGCTAGCCGAGCAGTTCTTC. Residues: CASSISRGLLAEQFF.

The chain combines TRBV6-5 with TRBJ2-7; tentatively, D is TRBD1 (5 bases). Germline V gene data show CDR1 as MNHEY and CDR2 as SVGAGI. The CDR3 loop spans 14 amino acids. V shed 6 bases and J shed 6 bases, with 18 bases lying between them. The CDR3 protein is CASSPTGWRTEQYF. The DNA of the CDR3 is TGTGCCAGCAGCCCCACAGGTTGGCGCACCGAGCAGTACTTC.

The DNA for the CDR3 is TGTGCCAGCAGCTTCTTCGAGGGCCAGGCCTATGGCTACACCTTC. Translation: CASSFFEGQAYGYTF. The chain combines TRBV11-3 with TRBJ1-2; no clear D gene. The length of the CDR3 is 15 residues. Deletions cut 3 bases from V and 4 bases from J, with 15 bases between. CDR1 is SGHNT and CDR2 is YENEEA in the germline V gene.

The J gene is TRBJ2-1, the V gene TRBV7-3; TRBD2 agrees at 8 bases. V was pared by 2 bases and J by 0 bases, with 0 bases of the junction left unmatched. Germline CDR1 and CDR2: SGHTA and FQGTGA. The CDR3 loop spans 15 amino acids. DNA for the CDR3: TGTGCCAGCAGCTTACTAGCGGGCTCCTACAATGAGCAGTTCTTC. It is translated as CASSLLAGSYNEQFF.

The chain carries TRBV4-3 and TRBJ1-2; 8 bases line up with TRBD1. The junction had 8 bases not matched to a gene; V was cut back by 4 bases and J by 4 bases. Germline CDR1 LGHNA, CDR2 YSLEER. The CDR3 is 15 residues long. CDR3 sequence: CASSRSVDRAYGYTF. In nucleotides, the CDR3 is TGCGCCAGCAGCCGCTCTGTGGACAGGGCCTATGGCTACACCTTC.

V gene TRBV11-2 combines with J gene TRBJ2-2; perhaps TRBD2 as D (7 bases). The germline CDR1 and CDR2 sequences are SGHAT and FQNNGV. Trimming stripped 0 bases from V and 6 bases from J, with 17 bases between. CDR3 length: 17 amino acids. CDR3 protein: CASSLEGGAWFPGELFF. DNA of the CDR3: TGTGCCAGCAGCTTAGAAGGGGGGGCGTGGTTCCCCGGGGAGCTGTTTTTT.

This chain uses TRBV5-1 with TRBJ1-1; D gene uncertain. This CDR3 spans 16 amino acids. Germline V gene data show CDR1 as SGHRS and CDR2 as YFSETQ. Trimming left V 2 bases short and J 0 bases short, with 14 bases between. The CDR3, as DNA: TGCGCCAGCAGCTTTGCCTTAGTACGGGTGAACACTGAAGCTTTCTTT. Translating it yields CASSFALVRVNTEAFF. The entire variable domain, with the rest obtained from reference TRBV5-1 and TRBJ1-1, is as follows: KAGVTQTPRYLIKTRGQQVTLSCSPISGHRSVSWYQQTPGQGLQFLFEYFSETQRNKGNFPGRFSGRQFSNSRSEMNVSTLELGDSALYLCASSFALVRVNTEAFFGQGTRLTVV.

V usage is TRBV27 and J usage is TRBJ2-7, with TRBD1 matching 8 bases. Germline V gene data show CDR1 as MNHEY and CDR2 as SMNVEV (reference sequence). The junction had 10 bases not matched to a gene; V was cut back by 6 bases and J by 9 bases. The CDR3 length is 13 residues. In nucleotides, the CDR3 is TGTGCCAGCAGCAAGAACAGGGGGATGGGGCAGTACTTC. Encoded protein: CASSKNRGMGQYF.

This chain uses TRBV5-1 with TRBJ2-6; a possible D gene is TRBD2 (6 bases). Germline values: CDR1 SGHRS, CDR2 YFSETQ. CDR3 length equals 14 residues. V lost 4 bases to trimming and J lost 3 bases, with 8 bases between them. CDR3 nucleotide sequence: TGCGCCAGCAGCGGAGGGGTTGGGGCCAACGTCCTGACTTTC. It yields the protein CASSGGVGANVLTF.

This chain connects TRBV13 to TRBJ1-1; D is uncertain. V lost 7 bases and J lost 1, with 16 bases in between. This CDR3 is 15 amino acids long. Germline lookup yields CDR1 PRHDT and CDR2 FYEKMQ (reference sequence). CDR3 in amino acids: CASTLLQGRNTEAFF. CDR3 nucleotide sequence: TGTGCCAGCACCCTCCTCCAAGGGAGGAACACTGAAGCTTTCTTT.

The V call is TRBV18, the J call TRBJ2-1, with D maybe TRBD1 (5 bases). Trimming left V 0 bases short and J 3 bases short, with 6 bases between. Germline V gene lookup returns CDR1 KGHSH and CDR2 LQKENI. CDR3 length equals 14 residues. The CDR3 sequence: CASSPPTDYNEQFF. The DNA of the CDR3 is TGTGCCAGCTCACCACCGACAGACTACAATGAGCAGTTCTTC.

The chain is built from TRBV27 and TRBJ1-1, with a tentative D call TRBD1 (6 bases). The germline gives CDR1 MNHEY, CDR2 SMNVEV (reference sequence). The CDR3 length is 12 residues. Trimming removed 10 bases from V and 5 bases from J, with 14 bases in between. The CDR3 nucleotides are TGTGCCACCTCGACAAGGGGGACTGAAGCTTTCTTT. Translated, it gives CATSTRGTEAFF.

The CDR3 sequence is CASSSNLAEVNEQFF. CDR3 coding DNA: TGTGCCAGCAGCTCTAATCTAGCGGAGGTAAATGAGCAGTTCTTC. This chain joins TRBV6-5 and TRBJ2-1, with 7 positions matching TRBD2. V gave up 6 bases and J gave up 7 bases; unmatched junction bases: 12. The CDR3 contains 15 residues. Germline CDR1 MNHEY, CDR2 SVGAGI.

The chain uses TRBV13 and TRBJ1-2; the match to TRBD1 covers 9 bases. V trimming: 3 bases; J trimming: 10 bases; junction bases outside the gene matches: 9. The length of the CDR3 is 14 residues. Germline CDR1 PRHDT, CDR2 FYEKMQ (reference sequence). The CDR3 nucleotides are TGTGCCAGCAGCTTCTGGACAGGGGAAAGGGACTACACCTTC. Residues: CASSFWTGERDYTF. The whole variable domain, filled in from reference TRBV13 and TRBJ1-2, reads AAGVIQSPRHLIKEKRETATLKCYPIPRHDTVYWYQQGPGQDPQFLISFYEKMQSDKGSIPDRFSAQQFSDYHSELNMSSLELGDSALYFCASSFWTGERDYTFGSGTRLTVV.

The chain couples TRBV28 to TRBJ1-1, with D perhaps matching TRBD1 (5 bases). The CDR3 is made up of 13 amino acids. Per the germline V gene, CDR1 is MDHEN and CDR2 is SYDVKM. Trimming left V 8 bases short and J 0 bases short, with 10 bases between. The CDR3 sequence is CASSGIMNTEAFF. Written as DNA, the CDR3 is TGTGCCAGCTCAGGGATAATGAACACTGAAGCTTTCTTT.

This rearrangement joins TRBV7-9 to TRBJ2-3, with 15 bases identical to TRBD2. The CDR3 covers 18 residues. J lost 2 bases, V lost 5 bases, and 8 bases had no gene match. The germline V gene has CDR1 SEHNR and CDR2 FQNEAQ (reference sequence). In DNA, the CDR3 is TGTGCCAGCAGCGCGTACCGGACTAGCGGGGGGGTCACAGATACGCAGTATTTT. It codes for CASSAYRTSGGVTDTQYF.

The CDR3: CASSGPQQGVPYEQYF. CDR3 nucleotide sequence: TGTGCCAGCAGTGGCCCACAACAGGGGGTCCCCTACGAGCAGTACTTC. This rearrangement joins TRBV6-1 to TRBJ2-7, with 8 bases lining up with TRBD1. Germline V gives CDR1 MNHNS, CDR2 SASEGT. The ends lost 4 bases at V and 2 bases at J; junction bases unmatched: 10. The CDR3 sequence is 16 residues long.

Concerning this clone itself: A much more abundant neighbour one base away suggests this may be a read error. This CDR3 is also generated by other DNA sequences in the sample. The genes are TRBV4-1 and TRBJ1-5; no firm D call. This CDR3 comprises 15 residues. Germline V CDR1 and CDR2: MGHRA, YSYEKL. V was clipped by 0 bases and J by 3 bases, with 9 bases between them. The CDR3 DNA reads TGCGCCAGCAGCCAAGATCGAGGTTCCAATCAGCCCCAGCATTTT. This codes for CASSQDRGSNQPQHF.

The rearrangement joins TRBV5-6 to TRBJ2-6; tentatively, D is TRBD1 (6 bases). The CDR3 spans 16 residues. Germline CDR1 is SGHDT and CDR2 is YYEEEE. V was cut by 1 base and J by 4 bases, with 12 bases left in between. The CDR3 region has the DNA TGTGCCAGCAGCTTGTCAGGGGCGACCGGGGCCAACGTCCTGACTTTC. Translation: CASSLSGATGANVLTF.

CDR3 amino acids: CASSIRAGGYEQYF. The CDR3 nucleotides read TGTGCCAGTAGTATCCGGGCAGGGGGTTACGAGCAGTACTTC. This rearrangement joins TRBV19 to TRBJ2-7, with 7 bases matching TRBD1. This CDR3 region has 14 residues. Germline-derived CDR1 and CDR2 are LNHDA and SQIVND (reference sequence). V shed 3 bases and J 4 bases; nucleotides not matched to a gene: 6.

V gene TRBV2 combines with J gene TRBJ1-1; D might be TRBD1 (6 bases). CDR3 length: 13 residues. Germline CDR1 and CDR2: SNHLY and FYNNEI. Trimming cost V 6 bases and J 6 bases, with 14 bases left between them. The CDR3 loop reads CASRDQGSPEAFF. CDR3 nucleotides: TGTGCCAGCAGGGATCAGGGGAGTCCTGAAGCTTTCTTT.

The chain joins TRBV18 to TRBJ1-2; tentative D call: TRBD1 (6 bases). From germline, CDR1 is KGHSH and CDR2 LQKENI. V was cut by 2 bases and J by 5 bases, with 12 bases left in between. The CDR3 runs to 14 residues. CDR3 sequence reads: CASSPFRGWYGYTF. CDR3 sequence (DNA): TGTGCCAGCTCACCATTCAGGGGCTGGTATGGCTACACCTTC.

The chain carries TRBV2 and TRBJ2-1; 8 nucleotides line up with TRBD2. The CDR3 consists of 16 residues. J was trimmed by 1 base and V by 6 bases; bases with no gene match: 8. Per the germline V gene, CDR1 is SNHLY and CDR2 is FYNNEI. CDR3 bases: TGTGCCAGCAGACCCCTAGCGGGTCCGTCCTACAATGAGCAGTTCTTC. Its protein product is CASRPLAGPSYNEQFF.

DNA for the CDR3: TGTGCCAGTAGTATAAGAGGTACGGAGCAGTTCTTC. Translated, it gives CASSIRGTEQFF. V usage is TRBV19 and J usage is TRBJ2-1; D unclear. The CDR3 extends over 12 amino acids. V dropped 2 bases and J dropped 10 bases, with 9 bases sitting between them. CDR1 and CDR2 from the germline V gene are LNHDA and SQIVND (reference sequence).

The CDR3 nucleotides are TGTGCCAGCAGCTCCGGGGGGACTAGCGGACGCGACGAGCAGTACTTC. Translated: CASSSGGTSGRDEQYF. The chain uses TRBV7-6 and TRBJ2-7; 11 nucleotides agree with TRBD2. There are 16 residues in the CDR3. Losses at the gene ends were 4 bases for V and 5 bases for J; bases not matched to a gene: 10. Germline loops: CDR1 SGHVS, CDR2 FNYEAQ.

The genes are TRBV6-1 and TRBJ2-5; D possibly corresponds to TRBD1 (7 bases). The end of the DNA aligns better with TRBJ2-7, so the J call may be wrong. This CDR3 is 15 amino acids long. Looked up from germline, CDR1 is MNHNS and CDR2 is SASEGT. In DNA, the CDR3 is TGTGCCAGCAGTGAATGGCGGGACAGCCCCTACGAGCAGTACTTC. Its translation: CASSEWRDSPYEQYF.

The chain couples TRBV28 to TRBJ2-7; the match to TRBD1 covers 8 bases. The CDR3 runs to 16 residues. V trimming: 4 bases; J trimming: 6 bases; junction bases outside the gene matches: 14. Germline V gives CDR1 MDHEN, CDR2 SYDVKM. The CDR3, as DNA: TGTGCCAGCAGTTGGTCAACCGGGACAGGTCGGGCCGAGCAGTACTTC. Translation gives CASSWSTGTGRAEQYF. Drawing the rest from reference TRBV28 and TRBJ2-7, the complete variable domain is DVKVTQSSRYLVKRTGEKVFLECVQDMDHENMFWYRQDPGLGLRLIYFSYDVKMKEKGDIPEGYSVSREKKERFSLILESASTNQTSMYLCASSWSTGTGRAEQYFGPGTRLTVT.

This chain links TRBV7-9 with TRBJ1-1; D possibly corresponds to TRBD1 (5 bases). Germline CDR1 is SEHNR and CDR2 is FQNEAQ (reference sequence). V lost 5 bases and J lost 0, with 13 bases in between. The CDR3 spans 15 residues. The CDR3 coding sequence is TGTGCCAGCAGCCCCCCGACAGTCATGAACACTGAAGCTTTCTTT. It codes for CASSPPTVMNTEAFF.

The J gene is TRBJ2-3, the V gene TRBV9; 8 bases line up with TRBD2. The CDR3 loop spans 17 amino acids. J lost 3 bases, V lost 3 bases, and 12 bases had no gene match. Germline V gene lookup returns CDR1 SGDLS and CDR2 YYNGEE. CDR3 in amino acids: CASSGSGGPYPTDTQYF. For the CDR3, the DNA is TGTGCCAGCAGCGGGTCGGGGGGGCCCTATCCTACAGATACGCAGTATTTT.